The next 13 T cell receptor beta chains were all read from a single sample in a study of shared clonotypes between healthy human individuals. Sequencing used immunoSEQ multiplex PCR; TCRdb keeps in-frame clones, though not all of them. The repertoire consists of millions of clones, with around 90% occurring once and the leading ten covering 0.11% to 0.15%. The specimen was naive CD4+ T cells sorted from blood. Specified subset: CD45RA+ positively selected. The receptors derive from a man younger than 35 in good health.

The chain has TRBV7-2 and TRBJ2-2; a weak D match, TRBD1 (6 bases). Germline CDR1 reads SGHTA; CDR2 reads FQGNSA. With 4 bases removed from V and 8 bases from J, the gap between germline ends came to 17 bases. This CDR3 has 15 residues. The CDR3 loop reads CASSSGTLASGELFF. The CDR3 DNA follows: TGTGCCAGCAGCTCCGGGACATTAGCATCGGGGGAGCTGTTTTTT.

The chain employs TRBV5-1 and TRBJ2-7, with a possible D match to TRBD1 (6 bases). The V end lost 2 bases, the J end lost 3 bases, and 15 bases lay between the germline ends. Per the germline V gene, CDR1 is SGHRS and CDR2 is YFSETQ. The CDR3 contains 15 residues. CDR3 sequence: CASSFPGQSFYEQYF. CDR3 coding DNA: TGCGCCAGCAGCTTTCCGGGACAATCCTTCTACGAGCAGTACTTC.

The chain couples TRBV30 to TRBJ1-6; tentatively, D is TRBD1 (6 bases). The CDR3 is 16 amino acids. V shed 5 bases and J shed 2 bases, with 16 bases lying between them. Germline V lookup: CDR1 GTSNPN, CDR2 SVGIG (reference sequence). The CDR3 here is CAWVGRGSTYNSPLHF. In nucleotides, the CDR3 is TGTGCCTGGGTGGGGAGGGGGTCCACCTATAATTCACCCCTCCACTTT.

In the case of this clone: Distinct nucleotide sequences in the sample also encode this CDR3. The V call is TRBV9, the J call TRBJ2-5, with 11 bases identical to TRBD2. With 3 bases clipped from V and 5 bases from J, the junction kept 6 bases outside the gene matches. The CDR3 has 15 amino acids. The germline V gene encodes CDR1 SGDLS and CDR2 YYNGEE. As DNA, the CDR3 is TGTGCCAGCAGCGCCACCGGGACTAGCGGTGAGACCCAGTACTTC. Protein: CASSATGTSGETQYF.

The chain couples TRBV7-8 to TRBJ2-7, with no clear D. The germline V and J ends were trimmed by 5 bases and 0 bases, with 8 bases remaining between them. Germline V gene data show CDR1 as SGHVS and CDR2 as FQNEAQ. The CDR3 is 13 amino acids. The CDR3 region has the DNA TGTGCCAGCAGCCCTACCGTCTCCTACGAGCAGTACTTC. Protein product: CASSPTVSYEQYF.

The chain combines TRBV4-2 with TRBJ2-2; 11 bases line up with TRBD2. The CDR3 is 18 amino acids. Germline V gene lookup returns CDR1 LGHNA and CDR2 YNFKEQ. J gave up 3 bases and V 1 base, and 7 bases lay outside the gene matches. The CDR3 loop is CASSQGLTSGGDTGELFF. CDR3 nucleotides: TGTGCCAGCAGCCAAGGTCTAACTAGCGGGGGAGACACCGGGGAGCTGTTTTTT.

A remark on this clone: Mismatch with germline at one junction end may stem from a read error. The rearrangement uses TRBV18 and TRBJ1-2; 8 nucleotides align to TRBD1. Germline CDR1 and CDR2: KGHSH and LQKENI. The CDR3 runs to 16 residues. CDR3 sequence reads: CANSPETGQGAPGYTF. CDR3 coding DNA: TGTGCCAACTCACCAGAGACGGGGCAGGGGGCGCCTGGCTACACCTTC.

This chain links TRBV5-4 with TRBJ1-1; the D gene is possibly TRBD1 (6 bases). Per the germline V gene, CDR1 is SGHNT and CDR2 is YYREEE (reference sequence). V dropped 4 bases and J dropped 5 bases, with 24 bases sitting between them. The CDR3 is made up of 17 amino acids. CDR3 bases: TGTGCCAGCAGCATTCGACGGGGGGCCGTTAGTCGTACTGAAGCTTTCTTT. As protein: CASSIRRGAVSRTEAFF.

The chain employs TRBV4-3 and TRBJ2-7; 11 nucleotides line up with TRBD1. Germline assignment: CDR1 LGHNA and CDR2 YSLEER. The V gene end was trimmed by 1 base and the J gene end by 4 bases; junction bases not matched to a gene: 6. CDR3 size: 16 residues. CDR3 loop: CASSQGWTGGSYEQYF. The CDR3 DNA is TGCGCCAGCAGCCAAGGGTGGACAGGGGGCTCTTACGAGCAGTACTTC.

The gene calls are TRBV27 and TRBJ1-1; possible D gene TRBD1, 5 bases. Germline V gives CDR1 MNHEY, CDR2 SMNVEV (reference sequence). Deletions cut 5 bases from V and 0 bases from J, with 19 bases between. This CDR3 contains 17 residues. For the CDR3, the DNA is TGTGCCAGCAGTGACAGACAGCCCCGGAACATGAACACTGAAGCTTTCTTT. Translation: CASSDRQPRNMNTEAFF.

In its sample, this clone was seen once. Other DNA variants within this sample encode the same CDR3. The rearrangement joins TRBV2 to TRBJ2-1; 11 positions match TRBD2. Trimming took 3 bases from V and 7 from J; bases not matched to a gene: 5. This CDR3 contains 15 residues. Per germline, CDR1 SNHLY and CDR2 FYNNEI. CDR3 nucleotide sequence: TGTGCCAGCAGTGAGGAGACTAGCGGGAAGAATGAGCAGTTCTTC. This encodes CASSEETSGKNEQFF.

The V call is TRBV18, the J call TRBJ2-5; 8 nucleotides agree with TRBD2. V shed 3 bases, J shed 2 bases, and the junction held 5 bases outside the gene matches. There are 15 residues in the CDR3. Germline-derived CDR1 and CDR2 are KGHSH and LQKENI. The CDR3 is CASSPLLAGQETQYF. Written as DNA, the CDR3 is TGTGCCAGCTCACCTCTCCTAGCGGGTCAAGAGACCCAGTACTTC.

V gene TRBV7-9 combines with J gene TRBJ2-7; TRBD1 might be the D (6 bases). The germline V gene has CDR1 SEHNR and CDR2 FQNEAQ (reference sequence). The CDR3 has 14 amino acids. Trimming removed 2 bases from V and 6 bases from J, with 14 bases in between. The CDR3 loop reads CASSLTGTVAEQYF. CDR3 coding DNA: TGTGCCAGCAGCTTAACAGGGACGGTCGCCGAGCAGTACTTC.